These 24 T cell receptor beta chains originate from one sample sequenced in a study of technical replicates of blood from a handful of donors. Libraries were prepared by immunoSEQ multiplex PCR; TCRdb keeps only in-frame clonotypes and omits some of them. The table records around 63,000 clones, 98% of them present only once. Material for sequencing was T cells isolated from PBMCs. The origin of the receptors is a human donor in good health.

This sequence joins TRBV6-1 and TRBJ1-4; no clear D gene. CDR1 and CDR2 (germline): MNHNS, SASEGT. The CDR3 contains 15 residues. V lost 3 bases, J lost 7 bases, and 15 bases lay in between. This chain's CDR3 is CASSDRHPRIEKLFF. The CDR3 nucleotides are TGTGCCAGCAGTGACCGACATCCGAGAATTGAAAAACTGTTTTTT.

The genes are TRBV11-2 and TRBJ2-7, with 9 positions matching TRBD2. The CDR3 is 15 amino acids. V trimming: 6 bases; J trimming: 5 bases; junction bases outside the gene matches: 11. CDR1 and CDR2 (germline): SGHAT, FQNNGV. In nucleotides, the CDR3 is TGTGCCAGCAGACCTCTAGCGGGATCTAACAACGAGCAGTACTTC. Translated, it gives CASRPLAGSNNEQYF.

This chain joins TRBV4-1 and TRBJ2-1, with a tentative D call TRBD1 (7 bases). Germline-derived CDR1 and CDR2 are MGHRA and YSYEKL. Trimming shortened V by 4 bases and J by 4 bases, and 11 bases separated the two germline ends. This CDR3 contains 14 residues. The CDR3: CASSLADRYNEQFF. CDR3 sequence (DNA): TGCGCCAGCAGCCTAGCGGACAGGTACAATGAGCAGTTCTTC.

The chain carries TRBV4-1 and TRBJ2-1; 9 positions match TRBD2. CDR3 size: 17 residues. Germline CDR1 is MGHRA and CDR2 is YSYEKL. Unmatched junction bases numbered 8, after V lost 5 bases and J lost 0 bases. The CDR3 region is CASSSTSGSTSYNEQFF. The CDR3 nucleotides read TGCGCCAGCAGCTCTACTAGCGGGTCGACCTCCTACAATGAGCAGTTCTTC.

The rearrangement joins TRBV2 to TRBJ2-1; 8 nucleotides match TRBD2. This CDR3 has 12 residues. J was trimmed by 8 bases and V by 8 bases; bases with no gene match: 5. Germline values: CDR1 SNHLY, CDR2 FYNNEI. CDR3 in DNA: TGTGCCAGCGTGATAGCGGGATATGAGCAGTTCTTC. This gives the protein CASVIAGYEQFF.

J is TRBJ1-5 and V is TRBV2; D is possibly TRBD1 (5 bases). V was shortened by 4 bases and J by 6 bases, with 16 bases between the two germline ends. The CDR3 is 15 amino acids. Per germline, CDR1 SNHLY and CDR2 FYNNEI. The CDR3: CASSGGTAGSQPQHF. In DNA, the CDR3 is TGTGCCAGCAGTGGCGGGACCGCGGGTAGTCAGCCCCAGCATTTT.

J is TRBJ2-6 and V is TRBV4-2; 7 nucleotides line up with TRBD1. Trimming removed 3 bases from V and 4 bases from J; junction bases left unmatched: 12. The CDR3 runs to 18 residues. CDR1 and CDR2 from the germline V gene are LGHNA and YNFKEQ. The CDR3 sequence: CASSHGAQTGLGANVLTF. DNA of the CDR3: TGTGCCAGCAGCCATGGAGCCCAGACAGGGCTGGGGGCCAACGTCCTGACTTTC.

The genes are TRBV15 and TRBJ1-5; 8 positions agree with TRBD1. CDR1 LNHNV and CDR2 YYDKDF come from the germline V gene (reference sequence). CDR3 length: 16 amino acids. V shed 0 bases, J shed 4 bases, and the junction held 5 bases outside the gene matches. The CDR3, as DNA: TGTGCCACCAGCAGAGATCGCACAGGGGGTAATCAGCCCCAGCATTTT. It translates to CATSRDRTGGNQPQHF.

The chain couples TRBV7-9 to TRBJ2-7; 9 nucleotides align to TRBD1. Germline CDR1 reads SEHNR; CDR2 reads FQNEAQ (reference sequence). J gave up 3 bases and V 5 bases, and 5 bases lay outside the gene matches. This CDR3 comprises 14 residues. The chain's CDR3 is CASSAQGQGYEQYF. CDR3 nucleotide sequence: TGTGCCAGCAGCGCCCAGGGACAGGGCTACGAGCAGTACTTC.

The CDR3 region has the DNA TGTGCCAGCAGTTCTCCTGGCTACACCTTC. Amino acids: CASSSPGYTF. This chain joins TRBV28 and TRBJ1-2; D unresolved. V was clipped by 4 bases and J by 7 bases, with 4 bases between them. Germline CDR1 reads MDHEN; CDR2 reads SYDVKM. CDR3 length: 10 residues.

The rearrangement uses TRBV6-5 and TRBJ2-3; 7 nucleotides line up with TRBD2. CDR1 and CDR2 (germline): MNHEY, SVGAGI. CDR3 length: 16 residues. V was clipped by 2 bases and J by 4 bases; unmatched bases: 9. CDR3 residues: CASSYPAGEAADTQYF. The CDR3 bases are TGTGCCAGCAGTTACCCGGCGGGGGAAGCGGCAGATACGCAGTATTTT.

This chain uses TRBV6-6 with TRBJ1-5; D gene unclear. The V end was cut by 2 bases, the J end by 7 bases, with 6 bases between. This CDR3 contains 12 residues. Germline loops: CDR1 MNHNY, CDR2 SVGAGI (reference sequence). The CDR3 bases are TGTGCCAGCAGTTACACCCTACAGCCCCAGCATTTT. The encoded protein is CASSYTLQPQHF.

This rearrangement joins TRBV15 to TRBJ2-1; 8 bases align to TRBD1. The CDR3 loop spans 16 amino acids. From germline, CDR1 is LNHNV and CDR2 YYDKDF (reference sequence). The V and J ends lost 0 bases and 5 bases, in that order; junction bases with no gene match: 6. The CDR3 DNA sequence: TGTGCCACCAGCAGAGAAGCCGGGACAGGCAACAATGAGCAGTTCTTC. Protein sequence: CATSREAGTGNNEQFF.

The chain links TRBV11-2 to TRBJ2-1; 7 nucleotides align to TRBD2. CDR1 SGHAT and CDR2 FQNNGV come from the germline V gene. This CDR3 is 15 amino acids long. V shed 6 bases and J 4 bases; nucleotides not matched to a gene: 9. For the CDR3, the DNA is TGTGCCAGCAGTAGACGGGGACTACCTTACAATGAGCAGTTCTTC. Residues: CASSRRGLPYNEQFF.

A single count supports this clone. The junction does not match germline at one end; this may be a read error. The chain is built from TRBV11-2 and TRBJ1-1; TRBD1 agrees at 7 bases. This CDR3 comprises 16 residues. Germline V gene sequence: CDR1 SGHAT, CDR2 FQNNGV. CDR3 DNA sequence: TGTGCCACCAGCTTATATGGCCAGGGGGAGAACACTGAAGCTTTCTTT. Translating it yields CATSLYGQGENTEAFF.

The chain has TRBV6-1 and TRBJ1-4; the D is unclear. Germline values: CDR1 MNHNS, CDR2 SASEGT. V gave up 2 bases and J gave up 0 bases, with 4 bases separating them. The CDR3 length is 14 residues. CDR3 sequence: CASSEFTTNEKLFF. The CDR3 DNA is TGTGCCAGCAGTGAATTCACAACTAATGAAAAACTGTTTTTT.

The J gene is TRBJ2-5, the V gene TRBV5-1; 7 positions agree with TRBD1. The ends lost 0 bases at V and 2 bases at J; junction bases unmatched: 7. From germline, CDR1 is SGHRS and CDR2 YFSETQ. The CDR3 has 16 amino acids. This CDR3 reads CASSLAPSGQQETQYF. The CDR3, as DNA: TGCGCCAGCAGCTTGGCTCCTTCGGGACAGCAAGAGACCCAGTACTTC.

V gene TRBV19 combines with J gene TRBJ2-7, with D possibly being TRBD1 (5 bases). Germline loops: CDR1 LNHDA, CDR2 SQIVND (reference sequence). The ends were cut back, 4 bases at V and 2 bases at J, with 12 bases in the middle. The CDR3 is made up of 14 amino acids. The CDR3 reads CASSKAGNTYEQYF. In nucleotides, the CDR3 is TGTGCCAGTAGTAAGGCAGGGAACACCTACGAGCAGTACTTC.

This clone was seen a single time. The chain employs TRBV12-5 and TRBJ1-2; TRBD1 might be the D (6 bases). Germline V gives CDR1 LGHNT, CDR2 FRNRAP. The CDR3 sequence is 18 residues long. Trimming cost V 2 bases and J 3 bases, with 22 bases left between them. This chain's CDR3 is CASGLSYRERVEDYGYTF. The CDR3 DNA reads as TGTGCTAGTGGTTTGTCGTACAGGGAACGGGTCGAGGACTATGGCTACACCTTC.

V gene TRBV15 combines with J gene TRBJ1-1; the D is unclear. V was clipped by 0 bases and J by 2 bases, with 10 bases between them. This CDR3 has 15 residues. CDR1 is LNHNV and CDR2 is YYDKDF in the germline V gene (reference sequence). Here the CDR3 DNA reads TGTGCCACCAGCAGAGATCTTCCTAGAAACACTGAAGCTTTCTTT. It translates to CATSRDLPRNTEAFF.

The CDR3 DNA is TGCGCCAGCAGCTTGGGGGTTAGCGGGAGCTCAGAGACCCAGTACTTC. Residues: CASSLGVSGSSETQYF. The chain has TRBV5-1 and TRBJ2-5; 9 bases map to TRBD2. The CDR3 is made up of 16 amino acids. The J segment lost 4 bases and the V segment lost 0 bases, leaving 7 bases of the junction unmatched. Germline CDR1 and CDR2: SGHRS and YFSETQ.

This clone came up once. The chain couples TRBV2 to TRBJ1-4; D is perhaps TRBD1 (5 bases). CDR3 size: 17 residues. Trimming left V 5 bases short and J 2 bases short, with 18 bases between. CDR1 SNHLY and CDR2 FYNNEI come from the germline V gene. CDR3 nucleotides: TGTGCCAGCAGTCCGTACGGGGGGAGGGTCACTAATGAAAAACTGTTTTTT. Translation: CASSPYGGRVTNEKLFF.

The CDR3 protein is CAWSVQTGGPYEQYF. As DNA, the CDR3 is TGTGCCTGGAGTGTACAGACAGGGGGCCCCTACGAGCAGTACTTC. V gene TRBV30 combines with J gene TRBJ2-7, with 10 positions matching TRBD1. Germline V gene sequence: CDR1 GTSNPN, CDR2 SVGIG (reference sequence). The CDR3 length is 15 residues. Trimming removed 0 bases from V and 2 bases from J; junction bases left unmatched: 4.

The J gene is TRBJ1-2, the V gene TRBV5-4; unclear D gene. The CDR3 has 15 amino acids. The germline V gene encodes CDR1 SGHNT and CDR2 YYREEE (reference sequence). V lost 4 bases and J lost 5, with 18 bases in between. CDR3 protein: CASSLGNGVGYGYTF. CDR3 sequence (DNA): TGTGCCAGCAGCCTGGGTAACGGGGTAGGTTATGGCTACACCTTC.